One T cell receptor beta chain is described in this entry. Antigen: not known. The data stem from a study of shared clonotypes between healthy human individuals. At the level of the study: Each donor's CD4 naive and CD4 memory cells filled three plates apiece, CD8 naive two, and CD8 memory one.

Repertoires were generated with immunoSEQ multiplex PCR, while TCRdb's copy carries only in-frame clones and drops some. The table has about 2.2 million clones, 93% seen once; the top ten hold 1.5% to 2%. CDR3 length equals 11 residues. Germline CDR1 and CDR2: KGHSY and FQNENV. V lost 5 bases, J lost 8 bases, and 7 bases lay in between. Study results and limitations: Estimated richness was generally greater in naive than memory subsets. Unshared clonotypes carried lower generation probabilities than those common to all four donors. Although depth was large, rarefaction showed that sequencing of the sorted subsets was incomplete.

The naive CD8 fraction comprised CD45RO-negative cells positively selected for CCR7 and excluded terminally differentiated effector memory CD45RA+ cells. The receptor was isolated from a man between 18 and 35 years old in good health. Some clones in this sample may be carry-over from other donors' samples. V gene TRBV16 combines with J gene TRBJ2-1; a weak D match, TRBD2 (5 bases). The sequencing input was naive CD8+ T cells from PBMCs. The CDR3 region has the DNA TGTGCCAGCAGCTCCGGGGATGAGCAGTTCTTC. This sequence encodes CASSSGDEQFF.